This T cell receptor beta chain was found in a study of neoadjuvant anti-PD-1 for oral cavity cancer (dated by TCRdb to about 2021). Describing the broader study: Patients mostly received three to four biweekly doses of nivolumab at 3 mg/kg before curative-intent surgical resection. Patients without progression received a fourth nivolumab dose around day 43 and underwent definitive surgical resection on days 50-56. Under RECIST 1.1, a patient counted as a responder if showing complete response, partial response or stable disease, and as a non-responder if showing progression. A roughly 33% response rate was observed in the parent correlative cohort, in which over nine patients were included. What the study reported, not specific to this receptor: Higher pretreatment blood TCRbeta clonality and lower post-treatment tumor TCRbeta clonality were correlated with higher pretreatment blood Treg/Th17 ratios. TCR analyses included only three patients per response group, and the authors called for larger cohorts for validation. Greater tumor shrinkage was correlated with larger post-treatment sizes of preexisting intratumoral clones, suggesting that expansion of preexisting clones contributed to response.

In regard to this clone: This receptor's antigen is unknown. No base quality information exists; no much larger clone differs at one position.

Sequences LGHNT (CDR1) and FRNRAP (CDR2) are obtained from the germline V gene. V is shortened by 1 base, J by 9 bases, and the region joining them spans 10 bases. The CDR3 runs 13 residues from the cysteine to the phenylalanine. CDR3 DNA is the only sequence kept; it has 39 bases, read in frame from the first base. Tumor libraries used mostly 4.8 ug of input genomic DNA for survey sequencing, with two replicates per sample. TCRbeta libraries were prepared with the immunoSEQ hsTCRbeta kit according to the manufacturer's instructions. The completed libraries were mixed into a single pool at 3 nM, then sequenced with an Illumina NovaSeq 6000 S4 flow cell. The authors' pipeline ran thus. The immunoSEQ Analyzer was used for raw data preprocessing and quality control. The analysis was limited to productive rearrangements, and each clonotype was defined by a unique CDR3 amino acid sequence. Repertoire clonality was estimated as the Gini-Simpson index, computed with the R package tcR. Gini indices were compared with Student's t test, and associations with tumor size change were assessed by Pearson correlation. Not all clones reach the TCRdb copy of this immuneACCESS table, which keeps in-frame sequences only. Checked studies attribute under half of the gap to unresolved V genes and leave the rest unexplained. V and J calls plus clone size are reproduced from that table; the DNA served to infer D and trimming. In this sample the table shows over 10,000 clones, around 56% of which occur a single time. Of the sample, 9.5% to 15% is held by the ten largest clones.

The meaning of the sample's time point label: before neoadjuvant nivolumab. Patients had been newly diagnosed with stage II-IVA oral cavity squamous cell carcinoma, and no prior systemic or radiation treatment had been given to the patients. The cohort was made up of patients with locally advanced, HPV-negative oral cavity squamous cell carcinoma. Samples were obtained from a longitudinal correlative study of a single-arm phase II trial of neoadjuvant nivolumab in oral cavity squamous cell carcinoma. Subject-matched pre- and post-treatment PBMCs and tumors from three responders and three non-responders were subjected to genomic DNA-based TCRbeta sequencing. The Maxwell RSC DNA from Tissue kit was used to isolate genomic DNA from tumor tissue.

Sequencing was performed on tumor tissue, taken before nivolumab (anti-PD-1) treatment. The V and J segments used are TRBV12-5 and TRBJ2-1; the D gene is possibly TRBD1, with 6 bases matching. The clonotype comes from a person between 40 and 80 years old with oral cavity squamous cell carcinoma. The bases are TGTGCTAGTGGTTTGGACCCAGGGGCTGAGCAGTTCTTC. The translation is CASGLDPGAEQFF. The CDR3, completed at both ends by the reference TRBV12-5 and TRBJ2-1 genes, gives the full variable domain DARVTQTPRHKVTEMGQEVTMRCQPILGHNTVFWYRQTMMQGLELLAYFRNRAPLDDSGMPKDRFSAEMPDATLATLKIQPSEPRDSAVYFCASGLDPGAEQFFGPGTRLTVL.